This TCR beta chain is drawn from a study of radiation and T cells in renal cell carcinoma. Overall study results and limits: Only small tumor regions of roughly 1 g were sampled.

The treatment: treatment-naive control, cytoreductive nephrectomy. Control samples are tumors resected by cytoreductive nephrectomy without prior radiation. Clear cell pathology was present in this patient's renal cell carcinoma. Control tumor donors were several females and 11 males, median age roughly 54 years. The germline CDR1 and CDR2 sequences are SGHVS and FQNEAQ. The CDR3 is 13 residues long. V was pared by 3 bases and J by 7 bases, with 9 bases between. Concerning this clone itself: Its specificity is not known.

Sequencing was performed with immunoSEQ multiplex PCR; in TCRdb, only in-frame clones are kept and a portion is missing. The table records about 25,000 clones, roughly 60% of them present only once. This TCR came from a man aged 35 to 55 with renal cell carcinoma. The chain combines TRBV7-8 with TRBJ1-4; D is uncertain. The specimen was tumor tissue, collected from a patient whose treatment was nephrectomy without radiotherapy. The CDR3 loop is CASSLAPGEKLFF. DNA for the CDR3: TGTGCCAGCAGCTTGGCCCCGGGTGAAAAACTGTTTTTT.